What follows is one T cell receptor beta chain and its context. What it recognizes is unknown. This sample is drawn from a study of T cells in Graves' hyperthyroidism and ophthalmopathy. TCR beta CDR3 sequences were amplified from RNA transcripts. The primer set for the first-round RT-PCR of the TCR CDR3 was HTBI. TCRdb passed the multiplex PCR reads through MiXCR, listing each CDR3 protein once. The sample shows hundreds of thousands of distinct CDR3 sequences, about 17% of them seen only once. Thyroid ultrasound, orbital computed tomography, clinical symptoms, and serum thyroxine and TRAb underpinned diagnoses. PBMCs were obtained from 7.5 to 10 ml fresh peripheral blood. Findings of the study overall: Also found in blood were most expanded thyroid clonotypes above 0.001.

Germline lookup yields CDR1 SGHTA and CDR2 FQGTGA. This CDR3 has 13 amino acids. The ends were cut back, 1 base at V and 4 bases at J, with 7 bases in the middle. The gene calls are TRBV7-3 and TRBJ1-2; D unclear. This receptor was identified in a woman under 40 with Graves' hyperthyroidism. The sequenced sample was blood. The CDR3 region is CASSLMGGYGYTF. The CDR3 DNA sequence: TGTGCCAGCAGCTTAATGGGAGGCTATGGCTACACCTTC.